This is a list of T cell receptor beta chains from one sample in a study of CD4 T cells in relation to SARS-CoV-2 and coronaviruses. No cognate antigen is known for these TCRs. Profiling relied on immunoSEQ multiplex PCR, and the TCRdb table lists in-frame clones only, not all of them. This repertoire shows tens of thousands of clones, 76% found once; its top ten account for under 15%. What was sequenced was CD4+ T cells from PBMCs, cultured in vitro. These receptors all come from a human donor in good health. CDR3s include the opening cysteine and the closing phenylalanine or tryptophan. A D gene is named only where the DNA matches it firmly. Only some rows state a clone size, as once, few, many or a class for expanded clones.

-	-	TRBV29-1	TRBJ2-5	CSAPHPAEETQYF	TGCAGCGCTCCTCACCCGGCAGAAGAGACCCAGTACTTC
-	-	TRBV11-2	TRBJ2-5	CASSRSRNEETQYF	TGTGCCAGCAGCAGATCTAGGAACGAAGAGACCCAGTACTTC
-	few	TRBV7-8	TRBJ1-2	CASRRGVAYGYTF	TGTGCCAGCAGACGAGGTGTTGCCTATGGCTACACCTTC
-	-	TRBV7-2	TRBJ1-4	CASNSGTFNEKLFF	TGTGCCAGCAACTCTGGGACGTTTAATGAAAAACTGTTTTTT
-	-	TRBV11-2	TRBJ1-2	CASRDGAYGYTF	TGTGCCAGCAGGGACGGTGCTTATGGCTACACCTTC
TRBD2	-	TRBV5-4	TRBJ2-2	CASSPLAGGSLSGELFF	TGTGCCAGCAGCCCCCTAGCGGGAGGGTCTCTTAGCGGGGAGCTGTTTTTT
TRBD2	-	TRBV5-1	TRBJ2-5	CASSPRLAGGETQYF	TGCGCCAGCAGCCCGAGACTAGCGGGAGGTGAGACCCAGTACTTC
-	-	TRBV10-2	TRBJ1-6	CASRDYNSPLHF	TGCGCCAGCAGAGATTATAATTCACCCCTCCACTTT
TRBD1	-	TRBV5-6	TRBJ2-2	CASSLGGQGGSGELFF	TGTGCCAGCAGCTTGGGGGGACAGGGAGGATCCGGGGAGCTGTTTTTT
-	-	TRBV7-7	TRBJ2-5	CASSRLGGSETQYF	TGTGCTAGCAGCCGACTGGGGGGATCAGAGACCCAGTACTTC
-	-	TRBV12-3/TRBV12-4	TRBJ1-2	CASSAAGRRGYTF	TGTGCCAGCAGTGCCGCGGGGCGTCGGGGCTACACCTTC
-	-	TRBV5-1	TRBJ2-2	CASRVLTGNTGELFF	TGCGCCAGCCGCGTCCTAACAGGGAACACCGGGGAGCTGTTTTTT
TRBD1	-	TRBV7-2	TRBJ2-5	CASSPNPQGARETQYF	TGTGCCAGCAGCCCAAACCCCCAGGGGGCTCGAGAGACCCAGTACTTC
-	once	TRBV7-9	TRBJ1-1	CASSLVGNTEAFF	TGTGCCAGCAGCTTAGTGGGTAACACTGAAGCTTTCTTT
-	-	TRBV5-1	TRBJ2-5	CASSLVPRETQYF	TGCGCCAGCAGCTTGGTGCCACGGGAGACCCAGTACTTC
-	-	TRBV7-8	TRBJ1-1	CASSLAGVTEAFF	TGTGCCAGCAGCTTAGCCGGGGTCACTGAAGCTTTCTTT
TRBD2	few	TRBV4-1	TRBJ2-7	CASSQMGLTSGGTGEQYF	TGCGCCAGCAGCCAAATGGGGCTGACTAGCGGGGGGACAGGCGAGCAGTACTTC
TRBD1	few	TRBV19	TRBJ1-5	CASSTTGGEGNQPQHF	TGTGCCAGTAGTACGACAGGGGGCGAAGGCAATCAGCCCCAGCATTTT
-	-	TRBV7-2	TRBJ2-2	CASSSLRGAGELFF	TGTGCCAGCAGCTCCCTCCGAGGCGCCGGGGAGCTGTTTTTT
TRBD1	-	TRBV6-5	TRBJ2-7	CASSYSTGGGYEQYF	TGTGCCAGCAGTTACTCGACAGGGGGCGGGTACGAGCAGTACTTC
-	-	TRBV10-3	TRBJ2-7	CAISGAEQGGEQYF	TGTGCCATCAGCGGGGCGGAGCAGGGGGGGGAGCAGTACTTC
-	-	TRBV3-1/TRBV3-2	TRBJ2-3	CASSQSTVATDTQYF	TGTGCCAGCAGCCAATCAACCGTAGCCACAGATACGCAGTATTTT
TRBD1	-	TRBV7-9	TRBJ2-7	CASSLGQGARNEQYF	TGTGCCAGCAGCTTAGGGCAGGGGGCGCGGAACGAGCAGTACTTC
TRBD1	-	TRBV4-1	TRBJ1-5	CASSQDGGQGFNQPQHF	TGCGCCAGCAGCCAAGATGGTGGACAGGGCTTCAATCAGCCCCAGCATTTT
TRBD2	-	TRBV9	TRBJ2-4	CASTPNGLANSIQYF	TGTGCCAGCACTCCCAACGGACTAGCGAATAGCATTCAGTACTTC
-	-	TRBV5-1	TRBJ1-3	CASSFYDSRSGNTIYF	TGCGCCAGCAGCTTCTATGACAGTCGCTCTGGAAACACCATATATTTT
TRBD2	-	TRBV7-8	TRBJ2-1	CASSLDAGAYNEQFF	TGTGCCAGCAGCTTAGACGCGGGGGCCTACAATGAGCAGTTCTTC
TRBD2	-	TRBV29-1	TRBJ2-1	CSVGTSVHNEQFF	TGCAGCGTAGGGACTAGCGTACACAATGAGCAGTTCTTC
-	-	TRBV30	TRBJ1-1	CAWSFGFVNTEAFF	TGTGCCTGGAGTTTTGGTTTTGTGAACACTGAAGCTTTCTTT
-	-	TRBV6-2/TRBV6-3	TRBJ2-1	CASSYSRGRDEQFF	TGTGCCAGCAGTTACTCCCGGGGCAGAGATGAGCAGTTCTTC
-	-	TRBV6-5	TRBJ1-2	CASSYMGGYTF	TGTGCCAGCAGTTATATGGGGGGCTACACCTTC
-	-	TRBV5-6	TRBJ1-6	CASSGTPGLSLHF	TGTGCCAGCAGCGGCACCCCGGGGCTCTCCCTCCACTTT
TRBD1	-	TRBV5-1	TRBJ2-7	CASSLAGTGAYEQYF	TGCGCCAGCAGCTTGGCCGGGACAGGGGCCTACGAGCAGTACTTC
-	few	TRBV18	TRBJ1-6	CASSPSSYNSPLHF	TGTGCCAGCTCACCGAGCTCCTATAATTCACCCCTCCACTTT
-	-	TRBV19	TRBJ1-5	CASNQGRQPQHF	TGTGCCAGCAATCAGGGGAGGCAGCCCCAGCATTTT
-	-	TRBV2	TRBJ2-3	CASSQRSSTDTQYF	TGTGCCAGCTCTCAGCGGTCTAGCACAGATACGCAGTATTTT
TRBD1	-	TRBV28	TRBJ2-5	CASSPDRGTQETQYF	TGTGCCAGCAGCCCGGACAGGGGGACCCAAGAGACCCAGTACTTC
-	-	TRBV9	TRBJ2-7	CASSVSDFRFNEQYF	TGTGCCAGCAGCGTATCCGACTTTAGATTCAACGAGCAGTACTTC
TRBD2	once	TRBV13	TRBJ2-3	CASSAGLAGAYGTDTQYF	TGTGCCAGCAGCGCGGGACTAGCGGGAGCTTATGGCACAGATACGCAGTATTTT
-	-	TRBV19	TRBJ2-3	CASSISPKTNTDTQYF	TGTGCCAGTAGTATATCCCCGAAGACCAACACAGATACGCAGTATTTT
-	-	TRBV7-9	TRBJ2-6	CASMTGANVLTF	TGTGCCAGCATGACCGGGGCCAACGTCCTGACTTTC
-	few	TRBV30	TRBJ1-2	CAWSVAWSYGYTF	TGTGCCTGGAGTGTTGCGTGGAGCTATGGCTACACCTTC
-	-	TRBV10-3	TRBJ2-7	CAISAGTPSYEQYF	TGTGCCATCAGTGCCGGGACTCCTTCCTACGAGCAGTACTTC
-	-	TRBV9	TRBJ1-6	CASSVQYYNSPLHF	TGTGCCAGCAGCGTACAATACTATAATTCACCCCTCCACTTT
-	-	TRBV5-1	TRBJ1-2	CASSLGPREGGNYGYTF	TGCGCCAGCAGCTTAGGACCTCGAGAAGGGGGGAACTATGGCTACACCTTC
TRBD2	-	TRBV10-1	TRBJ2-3	CASRLPSGNSDTQYF	TGCGCCAGCAGACTACCTAGCGGGAATTCGGATACGCAGTATTTT
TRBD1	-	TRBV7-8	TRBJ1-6	CASSLGQRLTSPLHF	TGTGCCAGCAGCTTGGGACAGCGCCTGACTTCACCCCTCCACTTT
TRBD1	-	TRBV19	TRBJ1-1	CASSAGQGGAFF	TGTGCCAGTAGTGCCGGACAGGGAGGAGCTTTCTTT
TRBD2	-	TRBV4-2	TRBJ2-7	CASSQSSGGWHYEQYF	TGTGCCAGCAGCCAATCTAGCGGGGGGTGGCACTACGAGCAGTACTTC
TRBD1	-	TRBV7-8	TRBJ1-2	CASSDYRAGGSYGYTF	TGTGCCAGCAGCGATTACCGGGCAGGGGGCAGCTATGGCTACACCTTC
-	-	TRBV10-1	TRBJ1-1	CASSDGRGSNTEAFF	TGCGCCAGCAGTGACGGGAGGGGTTCGAACACTGAAGCTTTCTTT
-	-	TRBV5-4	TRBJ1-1	CASSPGGWNTEAFF	TGTGCCAGCAGCCCAGGTGGCTGGAACACTGAAGCTTTCTTT
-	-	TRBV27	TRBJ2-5	CASSPDRQVRGQETQYF	TGTGCCAGCAGTCCCGACCGACAGGTTAGGGGACAAGAGACCCAGTACTTC
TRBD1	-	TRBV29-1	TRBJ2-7	CSVEKGTGGYEQYF	TGCAGCGTTGAAAAGGGCACAGGGGGCTACGAGCAGTACTTC
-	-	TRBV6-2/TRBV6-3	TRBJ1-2	CASSIRMGGYTF	TGTGCCAGCAGTATTCGAATGGGAGGCTACACCTTC
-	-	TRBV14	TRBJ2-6	CASSQFQRSPRAGANVLTF	TGTGCCAGCAGCCAATTTCAACGGAGCCCAAGAGCTGGGGCCAACGTCCTGACTTTC